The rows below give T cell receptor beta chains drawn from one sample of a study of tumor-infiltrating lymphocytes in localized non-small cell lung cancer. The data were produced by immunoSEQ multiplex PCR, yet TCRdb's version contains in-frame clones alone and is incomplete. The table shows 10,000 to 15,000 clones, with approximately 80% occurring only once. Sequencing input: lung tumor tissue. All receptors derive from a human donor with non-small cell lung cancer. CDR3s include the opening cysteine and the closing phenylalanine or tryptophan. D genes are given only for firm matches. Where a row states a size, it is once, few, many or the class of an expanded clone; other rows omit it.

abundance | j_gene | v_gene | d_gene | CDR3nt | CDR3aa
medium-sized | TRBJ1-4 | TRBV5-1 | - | TGCGCCAGCAGCTTAAGATTGGGTAATGAAAAACTGTTTTTT | CASSLRLGNEKLFF
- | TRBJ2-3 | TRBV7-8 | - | TGTGCCAGCAGCTTCGCAATGGGGGGCACAGATACGCAGTATTTT | CASSFAMGGTDTQYF
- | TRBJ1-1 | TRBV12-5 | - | TGTGCTAGTGGCCGGATGGTGAACACTGAAGCTTTCTTT | CASGRMVNTEAFF
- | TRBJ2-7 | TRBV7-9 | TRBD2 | TGTGCCAGCAGCTTAGCGGGACTAGCGGCCTACGAGCAGTACTTC | CASSLAGLAAYEQYF
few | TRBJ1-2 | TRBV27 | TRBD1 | TGTGCCAGCAGTTTTACGGACAGGGTGGCTGCTGGCTACACCTTC | CASSFTDRVAAGYTF
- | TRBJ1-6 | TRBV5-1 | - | TGCGCCAGCAGCTTGCTGGGGCCCTCTCAGGGATCTGATTCACCCCTCCACTTT | CASSLLGPSQGSDSPLHF
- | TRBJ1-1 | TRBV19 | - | TGTGCCAGTAGTATAGATCCAGGATCGAACACTGAAGCTTTCTTT | CASSIDPGSNTEAFF
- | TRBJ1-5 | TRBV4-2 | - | TGTGCCAGCAGCCATGACGGACAGTCTAATCAGCCCCAGCATTTT | CASSHDGQSNQPQHF
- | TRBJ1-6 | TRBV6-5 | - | TGTGCCAGCAGTTCAGGGCAGTCGTATAATTCACCCCTCCACTTT | CASSSGQSYNSPLHF
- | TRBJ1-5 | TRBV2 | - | TGTGCCAGCAGGGGGTATGGGGGCACGGATCAGCCCCAGCATTTT | CASRGYGGTDQPQHF
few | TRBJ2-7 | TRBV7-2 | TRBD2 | TGTGCCAGCAGCTCCTTAGCGGGGCCCTACGAGCAGTACTTC | CASSSLAGPYEQYF
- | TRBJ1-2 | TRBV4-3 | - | TGCGCCAGCAGCCAAGATCTAACTGCTGGCTACACCTTC | CASSQDLTAGYTF
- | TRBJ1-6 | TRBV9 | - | TGTGCCAGCAGCACTGACGGAAGCTCCTATAATTCACCCCTCCACTTT | CASSTDGSSYNSPLHF
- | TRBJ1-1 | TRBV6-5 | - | TGTGCCAGCAACCAACCCTCCGGGGGCTTCTCTGAAGCTTTCTTT | CASNQPSGGFSEAFF
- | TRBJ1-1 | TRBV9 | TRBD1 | TGTGCCAGCAGCGTTCAGACAGGGAGCACTGAAGCTTTCTTT | CASSVQTGSTEAFF
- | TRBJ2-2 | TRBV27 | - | TGTGCCAGCAGTTTCATGAGGTTCAGCACCGGGGAGCTGTTTTTT | CASSFMRFSTGELFF
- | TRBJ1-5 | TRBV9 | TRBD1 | TGTGCCAGCAGCGTAGGGGTTGGGACAGGGTTGAACAATCAGCCCCAGCATTTT | CASSVGVGTGLNNQPQHF
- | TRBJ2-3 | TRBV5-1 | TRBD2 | TGCGCCAGCACCCTTAGCGGGCATACTACAGATACGCAGTATTTT | CASTLSGHTTDTQYF
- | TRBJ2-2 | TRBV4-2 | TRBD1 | TGTGCCAGCAGCCAAGATTGGACAGGGGCAATAGCAGACACCGGGGAGCTGTTTTTT | CASSQDWTGAIADTGELFF
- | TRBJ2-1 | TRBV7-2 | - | TGTGCCAGCAGCTTAGGTAACAGGAACAATGAGCAGTTCTTC | CASSLGNRNNEQFF
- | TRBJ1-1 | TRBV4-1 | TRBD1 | TGCGCCAGCAGCCAAGCGGGACAGCAATCGAAAGGAGCTTTCTTT | CASSQAGQQSKGAFF
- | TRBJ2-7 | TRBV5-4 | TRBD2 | TGTGCCAGCAGCACACTAGCGGGGGGGCGTTACGAGCAGTACTTC | CASSTLAGGRYEQYF
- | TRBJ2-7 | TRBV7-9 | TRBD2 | TGTGCCAGCAGCCCGACTAGCGGGGGGACCAACTCCTACGAGCAGTACTTC | CASSPTSGGTNSYEQYF
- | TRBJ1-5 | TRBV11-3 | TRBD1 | TGTGCCAGCAGCTTAGGCCGGGACAGCCAGCCCCAGCATTTT | CASSLGRDSQPQHF
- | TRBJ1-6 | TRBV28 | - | TGTGCCAGCAGTTTAAGGTGGGGGTTCAATTCACCCCTCCACTTT | CASSLRWGFNSPLHF
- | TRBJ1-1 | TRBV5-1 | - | TGCGCCAGCAGCTTGGGGCAGTCGAACACTGAAGCTTTCTTT | CASSLGQSNTEAFF
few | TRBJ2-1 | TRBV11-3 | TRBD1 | TGTGCCAGCAGCGGGGGACAGGGGTTTCGGAATGAGCAGTTCTTC | CASSGGQGFRNEQFF
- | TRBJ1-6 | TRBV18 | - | TGTGCCAGCTCACCACTAAAAAGTACAGGCCGACGTGGTAATTCACCCCTCCACTTT | CASSPLKSTGRRGNSPLHF
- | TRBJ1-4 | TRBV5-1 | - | TGCGCCAGCAGCTTGAAGGGTGGAAATGAAAAACTGTTTTTT | CASSLKGGNEKLFF
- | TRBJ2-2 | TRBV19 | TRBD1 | TGTGCCAGTAGTAGACAGGGGAGCACCGGGGAGCTGTTTTTT | CASSRQGSTGELFF
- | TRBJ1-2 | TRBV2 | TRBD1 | TGTGCCAGCAGTGGGGACAGGACCTTCTATGGCTACACCTTC | CASSGDRTFYGYTF
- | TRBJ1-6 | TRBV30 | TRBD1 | TGTGCCTGGAGGCTACAGGGGGCTGCCCTTAATTCACCCCTCCACTTT | CAWRLQGAALNSPLHF